This TCR beta chain was identified during a study of shared clonotypes between healthy human individuals. The table came from immunoSEQ multiplex PCR; TCRdb's copy has only in-frame clones and leaves some out. The sample includes more than 2 million clones, over 85% of them seen just once. CD4+ cells yielded CD45RA+ naive and CD45RA-negative memory subsets. Study-wide results and limits: Memory subsets generally showed smaller estimated richness than naive subsets did. The represented genetic and exposure-history diversity was limited by the small number of donors.

Points on this clone: What it recognizes is unknown.

The CDR3 is 11 amino acids. V was trimmed by 5 bases and J by 3 bases, leaving 6 bases between them. Germline loops: CDR1 SGHRS, CDR2 YFSETQ. The sequence came from a man between 18 and 29 years old in good health. This chain uses TRBV5-1 with TRBJ2-7; D might be TRBD2 (5 bases). Material: naive CD4+ T cells sorted from blood. Subset defined: CD45RA+ positively selected. CDR3 sequence reads: CASSEGYEQYF. CDR3 in DNA: TGCGCCAGCAGTGAGGGCTACGAGCAGTACTTC.